These 20 T cell receptor beta chains share one sample of origin, sequenced in a study of T cell responses to AZD1222 COVID-19 vaccine (dated by TCRdb to the early 2020s). What this sample's time point label stands for: baseline before first vaccination. The library was made by the immunoSEQ multiplex PCR assay. TCRdb holds this immuneACCESS table with in-frame rearrangements only. Some clones are missing; in checked studies, unresolved V genes explain under half, and the rest has no known cause. The sample records under 150,000 clones, around 93% of which are singletons. Jointly, the top ten make up 2.8% of the sample. The sample in question was peripheral blood, obtained on day 0 of AZD1222 vaccination. These receptors all stem from an adult in good health.

V usage is TRBV18 and J usage is TRBJ2-1; 13 bases agree with TRBD2. CDR1 and CDR2 from the germline V gene are KGHSH and LQKENI. With V trimmed by 3 bases and J by 8 bases, 7 bases remained unmatched. This CDR3 has 16 amino acids. In DNA, the CDR3 is TGTGCCAGCTCACCCATTACTAGCGGGAGGGACGATGAGCAGTTCTTC. It encodes CASSPITSGRDDEQFF.

This chain connects TRBV11-3 to TRBJ1-2; weak D call: TRBD1 (6 bases). The germline CDR1 and CDR2 sequences are SGHNT and YENEEA. Trimming cost V 4 bases and J 4 bases, with 16 bases left between them. CDR3 length equals 15 residues. This CDR3 is CASSSTPPQGYGYTF. CDR3 nucleotide sequence: TGTGCCAGCAGCTCCACCCCCCCACAGGGCTATGGCTACACCTTC.

V is TRBV18 and J is TRBJ1-2; TRBD1 matches 9 bases. CDR1 and CDR2 from the germline V gene are KGHSH and LQKENI. The length of the CDR3 is 15 residues. Germline trimming cut 3 bases from V and 7 bases from J; bases unmatched to any gene: 9. As DNA, the CDR3 is TGTGCCAGCTCACCCGCCGCGACAGGGGGTCTTGGCTACACCTTC. This codes for CASSPAATGGLGYTF.

The rearrangement joins TRBV28 to TRBJ2-3, with D perhaps matching TRBD1 (6 bases). Trimming removed 5 bases at V and 4 bases at J, with 16 bases between. The CDR3 has 15 residues. Germline V gene sequence: CDR1 MDHEN, CDR2 SYDVKM. As DNA, the CDR3 is TGTGCCAGCAGTGAAACAGGGATAAGGGCAGATACGCAGTATTTT. Translated: CASSETGIRADTQYF.

This clone was counted once. This chain joins TRBV4-2 and TRBJ2-1; no definite D call. The CDR3 sequence is 16 residues long. The V end was cut by 4 bases, the J end by 2 bases, with 15 bases between. CDR1 LGHNA and CDR2 YNFKEQ come from the germline V gene. The CDR3 loop reads CASSPSKAPTYNEQFF. The CDR3 DNA follows: TGTGCCAGCAGCCCCTCCAAAGCTCCCACCTACAATGAGCAGTTCTTC.

The chain uses TRBV6-5 and TRBJ1-1; TRBD1 matches 7 bases. The CDR3 totals 14 residues. V dropped 4 bases and J dropped 1; count of bases not matched to a gene: 3. Germline CDR1 and CDR2: MNHEY and SVGAGI. The CDR3 loop is CASSSWTGNTEAFF. The CDR3 bases are TGTGCCAGCAGTTCATGGACAGGGAACACTGAAGCTTTCTTT.

A remark on this clone: Distinct nucleotide sequences in the sample also encode this CDR3. The chain uses TRBV10-1 and TRBJ2-7, with D uncertain. CDR1 and CDR2 from the germline V gene are WNHNN and SYGVQD (reference sequence). V was cut by 3 bases and J by 3 bases, with 9 bases left in between. The CDR3 length is 13 residues. The DNA for the CDR3 is TGCGCCAGCAGTGAACGTGTGGGCTACGAGCAGTACTTC. Residues: CASSERVGYEQYF.

The V call is TRBV24-1, the J call TRBJ2-3; 8 bases agree with TRBD1. The germline gives CDR1 KGHDR, CDR2 SFDVKD. The V and J ends lost 4 bases and 4 bases, in that order; junction bases with no gene match: 9. This CDR3 contains 16 residues. The CDR3 loop is CATSDLGRTGSDTQYF. The CDR3 DNA follows: TGTGCCACCAGTGACCTGGGTAGGACAGGGTCAGATACGCAGTATTTT.

The V call is TRBV27, the J call TRBJ1-2, with D hard to call. The CDR3 runs to 13 residues. CDR1 and CDR2 (germline): MNHEY, SMNVEV (reference sequence). V was shortened by 3 bases and J by 0 bases, with 5 bases between the two germline ends. Here the CDR3 DNA reads TGTGCCAGCAGTTTCGGGACTAACTATGGCTACACCTTC. This translates into CASSFGTNYGYTF.

V gene TRBV11-3 combines with J gene TRBJ2-2; no definite D call. With 0 bases removed from V and 7 bases from J, the gap between germline ends came to 12 bases. The CDR3 is made up of 15 amino acids. Per germline, CDR1 SGHNT and CDR2 YENEEA. The CDR3 loop is CASSLEGFGIGELFF. CDR3 in DNA: TGTGCCAGCAGCTTAGAGGGGTTTGGTATCGGGGAGCTGTTTTTT.

The chain couples TRBV7-2 to TRBJ2-7; D is possibly TRBD1 (6 bases). Germline lookup yields CDR1 SGHTA and CDR2 FQGNSA. The length of the CDR3 is 13 residues. V was pared by 5 bases and J by 2 bases, with 10 bases between. DNA of the CDR3: TGTGCCAGCAGCACAGGGTGGCCCTACGAGCAGTACTTC. The encoded protein is CASSTGWPYEQYF.

The chain carries TRBV5-6 and TRBJ2-7; TRBD1 matches at 10 bases. The CDR3 is 14 residues long. CDR1 is SGHDT and CDR2 is YYEEEE in the germline V gene. The junction had 3 bases not matched to a gene; V was cut back by 4 bases and J by 2 bases. CDR3 bases: TGTGCCAGCAGCCGGGACAGGGGAGCCTACGAGCAGTACTTC. Encoded protein: CASSRDRGAYEQYF. Supplemented by reference TRBV5-6 and TRBJ2-7, the full variable domain reads DAGVTQSPTHLIKTRGQQVTLRCSPKSGHDTVSWYQQALGQGPQFIFQYYEEEERQRGNFPDRFSGHQFPNYSSELNVNALLLGDSALYLCASSRDRGAYEQYFGPGTRLTVT.

Only one count was recorded for this clone. This chain joins TRBV9 and TRBJ2-1, with 8 nucleotides matching TRBD2. The germline CDR1 and CDR2 sequences are SGDLS and YYNGEE. The CDR3 contains 14 residues. V was clipped by 0 bases and J by 8 bases; unmatched bases: 4. The CDR3 protein is CASSVAGGWYEQFF. The CDR3 coding sequence is TGTGCCAGCAGCGTAGCGGGGGGGTGGTATGAGCAGTTCTTC. The complete variable domain, with remaining parts taken from reference TRBV9 and TRBJ2-1, reads DSGVTQTPKHLITATGQRVTLRCSPRSGDLSVYWYQQSLDQGLQFLIQYYNGEERAKGNILERFSAQQFPDLHSELNLSSLELGDSALYFCASSVAGGWYEQFFGPGTRLTVL.

This sequence joins TRBV6-5 and TRBJ2-7; TRBD2 matches at 7 bases. CDR1 is MNHEY and CDR2 is SVGAGI in the germline V gene. This CDR3 region has 16 residues. V lost 0 bases to trimming and J lost 0 bases; unmatched junction nucleotides: 5. In DNA form, the CDR3 reads TGTGCCAGCAGTTACTCGACTCGGGGGGTCTCCTACGAGCAGTACTTC. Protein: CASSYSTRGVSYEQYF.

CDR3 loop: CASSLATSGSSTDTQYF. The DNA of the CDR3 is TGTGCCAGCAGCCTAGCGACTAGCGGTTCTAGCACAGATACGCAGTATTTT. The chain combines TRBV4-2 with TRBJ2-3, with 9 bases identical to TRBD2. This CDR3 has 17 amino acids. J lost 0 bases, V lost 4 bases, and 8 bases had no gene match. Germline CDR1 LGHNA, CDR2 YNFKEQ.

This chain uses TRBV7-2 with TRBJ2-5; D gene unclear. Germline assignment: CDR1 SGHTA and CDR2 FQGNSA. The V and J ends lost 1 base and 1 base respectively, with 7 bases between them. The CDR3 is 14 amino acids. CDR3 nucleotides: TGTGCCAGCAGCTTAGGAATCAGCCAAGAGACCCAGTACTTC. Translated: CASSLGISQETQYF.

The chain recombines TRBV2 with TRBJ1-1; weak D call: TRBD1 (6 bases). V was trimmed by 6 bases and J by 3 bases, leaving 17 bases between them. CDR3 length: 15 residues. CDR1 is SNHLY and CDR2 is FYNNEI in the germline V gene. The CDR3 DNA follows: TGTGCCAGCAGGGCCGGGACATATACGGACACTGAAGCTTTCTTT. This codes for CASRAGTYTDTEAFF.

The chain links TRBV2 to TRBJ1-1; 9 bases are a match to TRBD1. The CDR3 is made up of 16 amino acids. Germline-derived CDR1 and CDR2 are SNHLY and FYNNEI. The trim removed 5 bases at V and 0 bases at J, leaving 7 bases unmatched. The DNA for the CDR3 is TGTGCCAGCAGTACCGGGACAGGGCGCATGAACACTGAAGCTTTCTTT. It specifies CASSTGTGRMNTEAFF.

The chain has TRBV9 and TRBJ1-1; a possible D gene is TRBD1 (5 bases). The CDR3 contains 14 residues. Germline V gene data show CDR1 as SGDLS and CDR2 as YYNGEE. Trimming cost V 3 bases and J 5 bases, with 14 bases left between them. The CDR3 sequence: CASSADSTSTEAFF. The CDR3 DNA sequence: TGTGCCAGCAGCGCCGACAGCACGAGTACTGAAGCTTTCTTT.

The chain joins TRBV2 to TRBJ1-3; 7 bases agree with TRBD1. J lost 1 base, V lost 2 bases, and 11 bases had no gene match. The germline gives CDR1 SNHLY, CDR2 FYNNEI. This CDR3 is built from 18 residues. CDR3 residues: CASSERGGAFLSGNTIYF. In DNA form, the CDR3 reads TGTGCCAGCAGTGAAAGAGGGGGCGCGTTTTTATCTGGAAACACCATATATTTT.